This T cell receptor beta chain was sequenced in a study of cytotoxic CD8 clonotypes in ibrutinib-treated CLL. Study as a whole: Within the patient group, 11 were relapsed/refractory and approximately 16 treatment-naive, and 17 were IGHV unmutated.

Target depth was 1 in 200,000 to 1 in 1 million T cells, about 10x per clonotype. Repertoires were generated with immunoSEQ multiplex PCR, while TCRdb's copy carries only in-frame clones and drops some. The data contain roughly 38,000 clones, approximately 48% of them singletons. V lost 5 bases and J 2 bases, leaving 9 bases between the germline ends. CDR1 and CDR2 from the germline V gene are SGHTA and FQGTGA. The CDR3 sequence is 13 residues long. The specimen comprised PBMCs, sampled before ibrutinib treatment. J is TRBJ1-1 and V is TRBV7-3; TRBD1 is a possible D gene (5 bases). The TCR sequence derives from a human donor with chronic lymphocytic leukemia. This CDR3 is CASSIWTNTEAFF. The DNA for the CDR3 is TGTGCCAGCAGCATATGGACAAACACTGAAGCTTTCTTT. The full variable domain, in which reference TRBV7-3 and TRBJ1-1 provide the parts outside the CDR3, is GAGVSQTPSNKVTEKGKYVELRCDPISGHTALYWYRQSLGQGPEFLIYFQGTGAADDSGLPNDRFFAVRPEGSVSTLKIQRTERGDSAVYLCASSIWTNTEAFFGQGTRLTVV.